This T cell receptor beta chain originates from a study of T cells in Graves' hyperthyroidism and ophthalmopathy (dated by TCRdb to the late 2010s). General notes on the study: Peripheral blood samples were taken at initial diagnosis, before any treatment was given. The approximately 98 discovery patients were randomly divided into training and test sets at a 7:3 ratio. Prospective prediction of ophthalmopathy was tested in an independent validation cohort consisting of fewer than 20 hyperthyroidism patients and about 17 patients who later progressed to ophthalmopathy. To identify TCR V-J signatures that set the groups apart, the researchers used a discovery cohort of 95 to 100 patients, made up of under 50 with Graves' ophthalmopathy and 57 with stable Graves' hyperthyroidism. Once sampling was done, hyperthyroidism patients were given methimazole at a starting dose of 30 mg daily, whereas ophthalmopathy patients were given high-dose intravenous methylprednisolone. In addition, the study compared T-cell repertoires in thyroid tissue and in blood from roughly six Graves' hyperthyroidism patients. The paper describes TCR Vbeta CDR3 sequencing of 135 peripheral blood samples, made up of approximately 40 ophthalmopathy patients, approximately 76 hyperthyroidism patients and around 17 progressor patients.

Stable Graves' hyperthyroidism was defined as the absence of progression to ophthalmopathy over 18 months of follow-up. Hyperthyroidism patients were aged 18 to 65 years and newly diagnosed, with disease duration of less than 2 months. Any patient with an uncontrolled infection, another autoimmune disease, pregnancy or lactation was excluded. Diagnoses were established on the basis of clinical symptoms, serum thyroxine and TRAb, thyroid ultrasound, and orbital computed tomography. Ficoll-Paque density gradient centrifugation was used to isolate PBMCs from around 10 ml of fresh peripheral blood. Trizol reagent was used to extract total RNA, and RNA quality was then checked on an Agilent 2100 Bioanalyzer. Amplification of TCR beta CDR3 regions was carried out from RNA transcripts. For the first round of RT-PCR on the TCR CDR3, the HTBI primer set was used together with the Qiagen OneStep RT-PCR kit. The libraries were constructed in a second round of multiplex PCR and then size-selected and purified. Libraries were sequenced paired-end with 100 bp reads on an Illumina HiSeq2000. The study's processing was this. SOAPnuke was used to process the raw data, throwing out any read that contained adapters or uncalled bases, had a mean Phred below 15, or lacked an exact constant-primer or identifier match. COPE v1.2.5 was used to merge high-quality paired reads, and clonotypes were defined as unique nucleotide sequences. Clonotypes were aligned to IMGT TRBV, TRBD and TRBJ reference segments using MiTCR v1.1. The analysis included only V-J combinations with a frequency above 0.0001, which together covered over 98% of the repertoires. A TCS score was defined as the ratio between F50 (clonal expansion) and ExV (chaos), using BLOSUM62-based TCRdist between CDR3 peptides within each V-J. Welch's t-statistics and random forest reduced around 550 V-J features to some 14, which were used in a naive Bayes classifier (R e1071). Clones were called with MiXCR by TCRdb after fastp trimmed the public reads at Q25, and only in-frame beta chains were retained. Every entry covers one CDR3 protein and lists the most common genes and DNA from its rows. The V and J calls reflect TCRdb's pipeline rather than the authors' work. This sample has 450,000 to 600,000 distinct CDR3 sequences in its table, and about 14% of those were observed once. The ten largest clones take up approximately 15% of the sample.

Study-wide conclusions, independent of this receptor: Blood samples also contained most of the expanded thyroid clonotypes (frequency above 0.001), which suggests that blood repertoires may reflect thyroid immune responses. Sample size was not statistically predetermined, and investigators were not blinded to group allocation. A 13 V-J signature model separated ophthalmopathy from stable hyperthyroidism, with roughly 88% sensitivity and roughly 81% specificity in cross-validation and 80%/75% in testing. In validation, the model predicted progression to ophthalmopathy a median of around six months before onset, with around 70% sensitivity and just under 75% specificity.

Regarding this clonotype: Its antigen remains undetermined. The input lacks base qualities; no much larger clone sits a single base away.

Sequenced input: blood. This clonotype was sampled from a woman between 40 and 50 years old with Graves' hyperthyroidism.

The CDR3 region has the sequence CASSIDKDRSYGYTF. The nucleotides read TGTGCCAGTAGTATAGATAAGGACAGAAGCTATGGCTACACCTTC. The rearrangement combines TRBV19 with TRBJ1-2; a weak D assignment points to TRBD1 (6 bases agree). Cut back by 0 bases and 4 bases, the V and J ends lie 12 bases apart. From the cysteine through the phenylalanine, the CDR3 covers 15 amino acids. Just CDR3 DNA is preserved here, 45 bases in frame from base 1. CDR1 and CDR2 are read off the germline V gene (reference sequence) as LNHDA and SQIVND. The full variable domain, completed from the reference TRBV19 and TRBJ1-2 proteins outside the CDR3, reads DGGITQSPKYLFRKEGQNVTLSCEQNLNHDAMYWYRQDPGQGLRLIYYSQIVNDFQKGDIAEGYSVSREKKESFPLTVTSAQKNPTAFYLCASSIDKDRSYGYTFGSGTRLTVV.